This entry lists 10 T cell receptor beta chains sequenced from one sample in a study of identifying expanded T cells in peripheral blood. The table came from immunoSEQ multiplex PCR; TCRdb's copy has only in-frame clones and leaves some out. Here the sample spans over 90,000 clones, over 75% being singletons. Input material: blood. The receptor set was obtained from a person aged 18-70 years in good health.

This CDR3 is CASSQESSGQGAGGRGYTF. The CDR3 bases are TGTGCCAGCAGCCAAGAGTCATCGGGACAGGGGGCTGGGGGTCGTGGCTACACCTTC. V is TRBV4-2 and J is TRBJ1-2, with 12 nucleotides matching TRBD1. CDR1 and CDR2 (germline): LGHNA, YNFKEQ. Germline trimming cut 0 bases from V and 7 bases from J; bases unmatched to any gene: 15. The CDR3 totals 19 residues.

The sample holds one count of this clone. The chain carries TRBV7-2 and TRBJ2-7; 8 bases are shared with TRBD2. The J segment lost 1 base and the V segment lost 2 bases, leaving 7 bases of the junction unmatched. The CDR3 has 16 amino acids. CDR1 and CDR2 from the germline V gene are SGHTA and FQGNSA. The chain's CDR3 is CASSLRYIAGSYEQYF. Here the CDR3 DNA reads TGTGCCAGCAGCTTAAGGTATATAGCGGGATCCTACGAGCAGTACTTC.

V usage is TRBV5-3 and J usage is TRBJ1-2, with D unresolved. TRBV5-3 is assigned to the ORF class and has an uncertain function. The CDR3 consists of 10 residues. V was clipped by 4 bases and J by 5 bases, with 3 bases between them. CDR3 DNA sequence: TGTGCCAGAAGCCAGTATGGCTACACCTTC. Translated: CARSQYGYTF.

The CDR3 nucleotides are TGTGCCAGCAGCTTAGTTGCGGGGTCCTATGGCTACACCTTC. Encoded protein: CASSLVAGSYGYTF. The J gene is TRBJ1-2, the V gene TRBV7-2; D gene unclear. The V end lost 1 base, the J end lost 4 bases, and 10 bases lay between the germline ends. Germline loops: CDR1 SGHTA, CDR2 FQGNSA. CDR3 length: 14 residues.

The rearrangement uses TRBV29-1 and TRBJ1-2, with D possibly TRBD1 on 5 matching bases. Germline lookup yields CDR1 SQVTM and CDR2 ANQGSEA. This CDR3 comprises 13 residues. Trimming cost V 1 base and J 2 bases, with 8 bases left between them. CDR3 DNA: TGCAGCGTTGAAGTAGGGGCGAACTATGGCTACACCTTC. As protein: CSVEVGANYGYTF.

The chain combines TRBV10-3 with TRBJ1-5; D gene ambiguous. Germline CDR1 is ENHRY and CDR2 is SYGVKD. The CDR3 extends over 14 amino acids. Trimming shortened V by 0 bases and J by 4 bases, and 7 bases separated the two germline ends. CDR3 nucleotide sequence: TGTGCCATCAGTGAGTCGATTGGGAATCAGCCCCAGCATTTT. Amino acid sequence: CAISESIGNQPQHF.

This chain uses TRBV30 with TRBJ2-1; 10 nucleotides line up with TRBD2. Germline V gene data show CDR1 as GTSNPN and CDR2 as SVGIG (reference sequence). This CDR3 spans 16 amino acids. Trimming at V came to 1 base and at J to 5 bases, leaving 8 bases not matched to a gene. Here the CDR3 DNA reads TGTGCCTGGAGTGATAGCGGGAGGCTCAGGAACAATGAGCAGTTCTTC. It codes for CAWSDSGRLRNNEQFF. The variable domain in full, completed from reference TRBV30 and TRBJ2-1, reads SQTIHQWPATLVQPVGSPLSLECTVEGTSNPNLYWYRQAAGRGLQLLFYSVGIGQISSEVPQNLSASRPQDRQFILSSKKLLLSDSGFYLCAWSDSGRLRNNEQFFGPGTRLTVL.

The V and J genes are TRBV7-9 and TRBJ1-2; D not certain. Germline assignment: CDR1 SEHNR and CDR2 FQNEAQ (reference sequence). The ends were cut back, 8 bases at V and 4 bases at J, with 14 bases in the middle. The CDR3 sequence is 13 residues long. The CDR3 sequence is CASRAAGAYGYTF. In nucleotides, the CDR3 is TGTGCCAGCCGGGCCGCGGGCGCCTATGGCTACACCTTC.

This clone was detected once. The chain recombines TRBV21-1 with TRBJ2-1; TRBD1 is the table's D call, not checked against the DNA. TRBV21-1 is deemed a pseudogene. The CDR3 totals 17 residues. The CDR3 DNA is TGTGCCAGCAGCAAAAACCCCAAACGTCGGACAGAAAATGAGCAGTTCTTC. This encodes CASSKNPKRRTENEQFF.

The CDR3 spells CASSAQAGLLDEQFF. The CDR3 DNA reads as TGTGCCAGCAGCGCGCAAGCGGGACTTCTGGATGAGCAGTTCTTC. The rearrangement links TRBV7-2 to TRBJ2-1; TRBD2 matches at 7 bases. Trimming took 5 bases from V and 8 from J; bases not matched to a gene: 12. The CDR3 has 15 amino acids. From germline, CDR1 is SGHTA and CDR2 FQGNSA.